This TCR beta chain was observed in a study of cytomegalovirus exposure and HLA in healthy donors. At the level of the study: Genotyping showed 70% to 90% of hundreds of donors falling in the Caucasian-associated ancestry cluster. Findings and caveats of the study: Rarity held for most TCR sequences, but there were some public TCRs that occurred in many donors.

Despite likely unrecorded immune exposures, the donors were nominally healthy at the time of sampling. CDR3 length: 15 amino acids. With V trimmed by 1 base and J by 5 bases, 5 bases remained unmatched. Looked up from germline, CDR1 is SGDLS and CDR2 is YYNGEE. Remarks on this clone: The antigen remains undetermined.

Amplification used 60 Vbeta primers and 13 Jbeta primers. Produced via immunoSEQ multiplex PCR; TCRdb's table is partial and in-frame only. The sample carries over 150,000 clones, around 80% recorded once. The receptor comes from a young man in good health and CMV-seronegative. The chain combines TRBV9 with TRBJ2-5; 10 bases agree with TRBD2. The sequencing input was PBMCs. CDR3 DNA: TGTGCCAGCAGCGTAAGCGGGGGGGGGAAGGAGACCCAGTACTTC. It encodes CASSVSGGGKETQYF.